This T cell receptor (beta chain) was recorded in a study of T cell changes during pregnancy in multiple sclerosis. Measured with immunoSEQ multiplex PCR; TCRdb has only the in-frame clones, and not every one. The repertoire holds 70,000 to 95,000 clones, with roughly 93% as singletons. The CDR3 sequence is 15 residues long. V lost 3 bases to trimming and J lost 1 base, with 10 bases between them. The germline V gene encodes CDR1 MNHEY and CDR2 SMNVEV (reference sequence). Sequenced material: peripheral blood, taken in the first trimester of pregnancy. The chain employs TRBV27 and TRBJ1-5; TRBD1 might be the D (5 bases). The TCR comes from a female donor with multiple sclerosis, enrolled in a pregnancy study. The CDR3 DNA reads as TGTGCCAGCAGTTTCGGGCAGGGCAGCAATCAGCCCCAGCATTTT. This encodes CASSFGQGSNQPQHF.